A selection of T cell receptor beta chains follows, all from one sample in a study of cytomegalovirus exposure and HLA in healthy donors. Clones were read by immunoSEQ multiplex PCR, and TCRdb kept only the in-frame ones, dropping some. The data show 99,000 or so clones, 83% seen once. Sequencing input: PBMCs. The receptor set was obtained from a man younger than 35 in good health and CMV-seronegative. CDR3s include the opening cysteine and the closing phenylalanine or tryptophan. The D gene is left open where the match is weak. Size is stated for part of the rows, as once, few or many counts, or as a class when the clone is expanded.

clone size | J gene | V gene | D gene | CDR3 protein | CDR3 DNA
- | TRBJ2-1 | TRBV5-1 | TRBD2 | CASSLARGLAVSSSYNEQFF | TGCGCCAGCAGCTTGGCCAGAGGACTAGCGGTCTCGAGCTCCTACAATGAGCAGTTCTTC
few | TRBJ1-1 | TRBV6-4 | TRBD1 | CASRRTGDTTEAFF | TGTGCCAGCAGAAGGACAGGGGATACCACTGAAGCTTTCTTT
- | TRBJ1-1 | TRBV27 | - | CASSLSRSLNTEAFF | TGTGCCAGCAGTTTAAGCAGGTCCCTGAACACTGAAGCTTTCTTT
- | TRBJ1-2 | TRBV28 | TRBD1 | CASSLGQAPGYTF | TGTGCCAGCAGTTTGGGACAGGCTCCTGGCTACACCTTC
- | TRBJ2-1 | TRBV30 | - | CAWINPREIEQFF | TGTGCCTGGATTAACCCCCGGGAAATAGAGCAGTTCTTC
- | TRBJ2-1 | TRBV7-8 | - | CASSFSVLNNEQFF | TGTGCCAGCAGCTTTAGCGTACTTAACAATGAGCAGTTCTTC
- | TRBJ2-3 | TRBV6-1 | - | CASTPDNRADTQYF | TGTGCCAGCACCCCGGACAACCGGGCAGATACGCAGTATTTT
- | TRBJ2-4 | TRBV11-3 | TRBD2 | CASSLAGGSFLAKNIQYF | TGTGCCAGCAGCTTAGCGGGAGGGAGCTTCCTAGCCAAAAACATTCAGTACTTC
- | TRBJ2-7 | TRBV5-1 | TRBD2 | CASSPGTTLPDEQYF | TGCGCCAGCAGCCCAGGGACTACTCTTCCTGACGAGCAGTACTTC
- | TRBJ1-3 | TRBV18 | TRBD1 | CASSPVTGRIGNTIYF | TGTGCCAGCTCACCAGTGACAGGGCGAATCGGAAACACCATATATTTT
- | TRBJ2-7 | TRBV28 | TRBD2 | CASSLSTSGSRGGDYEQYF | TGTGCCAGCAGTTTATCCACTAGCGGGAGTCGGGGGGGGGACTACGAGCAGTACTTC
- | TRBJ2-1 | TRBV7-6 | TRBD2 | CASRTSSGSSYNEQFF | TGTGCCAGCAGGACTTCTAGCGGGAGCTCCTACAATGAGCAGTTCTTC
few | TRBJ2-3 | TRBV6-4 | TRBD2 | CASSDSAGGPDTQYF | TGTGCCAGCAGTGACTCAGCGGGAGGGCCAGATACGCAGTATTTT
- | TRBJ2-3 | TRBV11-2 | - | CASSFAPEAITDTQYF | TGTGCCAGCAGCTTTGCCCCCGAAGCGATCACAGATACGCAGTATTTT